The rows below give T cell receptor beta chains drawn from one sample of a study of blood T cell repertoires in COVID-19. Repertoires were generated with immunoSEQ multiplex PCR, while TCRdb's copy carries only in-frame clones and drops some. Among about 300,000 clones listed, around 86% were seen once. The sequencing sample was made of PBMCs or T cells enriched from blood (not recorded which). The source of these receptors is a man between 25 and 39 years old who had recovered from COVID-19. CDR3s include the opening cysteine and the closing phenylalanine or tryptophan. A D gene is named only where the DNA matches it firmly. Size is omitted from some rows. Given values are once, few, many or a class for expanded clones.

CDR3aa	CDR3nt	d_gene	abundance	v_gene	j_gene
CASSPGTTGTSGRNIQYF	TGTGCCAGCTCACCAGGGACAACCGGGACTAGCGGGAGGAACATTCAGTACTTC	TRBD2	NA	TRBV18	TRBJ2-4
CASSQDRGRDYQPQHF	TGCGCCAGCAGCCAAGATCGCGGACGGGATTATCAGCCCCAGCATTTT	NA	NA	TRBV4-1	TRBJ1-5
CASSQGLAGGQNQETQYF	TGTGCCAGCAGCCAGGGGCTAGCGGGAGGCCAGAACCAAGAGACCCAGTACTTC	TRBD2	NA	TRBV4-2	TRBJ2-5
CASRGQGISYEQYF	TGTGCCAGCAGAGGACAGGGGATTTCCTACGAGCAGTACTTC	TRBD1	NA	TRBV6-5	TRBJ2-7
CASSPPSKGLETQYF	TGTGCCAGCTCACCACCTAGTAAGGGACTGGAGACCCAGTACTTC	NA	NA	TRBV18	TRBJ2-5
CASSYGGQGFRETQYF	TGTGCCAGCAGTTACGGGGGACAGGGTTTCAGAGAGACCCAGTACTTC	TRBD1	NA	TRBV6-5	TRBJ2-5
CASSPTSGQETQYF	TGTGCCAGCAGCCCGACTAGCGGGCAAGAGACCCAGTACTTC	TRBD2	NA	TRBV7-9	TRBJ2-5
CASSREGGIGEKLFF	TGTGCCAGCAGCCGGGAAGGTGGAATCGGTGAAAAACTGTTTTTT	NA	once	TRBV11-2	TRBJ1-4
CASSVGLGQAQYF	TGTGCCAGCAGCGTAGGACTTGGACAGGCGCAGTATTTT	TRBD1	NA	TRBV11-1	TRBJ2-3
CASSFRGGPLYEQYF	TGTGCCAGCAGCTTTAGGGGGGGGCCCCTCTACGAGCAGTACTTC	NA	NA	TRBV5-4	TRBJ2-7
CASSYSLAGSHNEQFF	TGTGCCAGCAGTTACTCTCTAGCGGGTAGTCACAATGAGCAGTTCTTC	TRBD2	NA	TRBV6-5	TRBJ2-1
CATSRGSSGVTSSYEQYF	TGTGCCACCAGCAGAGGTTCTAGCGGGGTGACTAGCTCCTACGAGCAGTACTTC	TRBD2	NA	TRBV15	TRBJ2-7
CASRQGGAYEQYF	TGTGCCAGCAGACAGGGTGGAGCCTACGAGCAGTACTTC	NA	NA	TRBV27	TRBJ2-7
CASRGTGRTGELFF	TGTGCCAGTAGGGGGACAGGGAGGACCGGGGAGCTGTTTTTT	TRBD1	NA	TRBV19	TRBJ2-2
CASTPGPISGNTIYF	TGTGCCAGCACCCCAGGGCCGATCTCTGGAAACACCATATATTTT	NA	once	TRBV5-4	TRBJ1-3
CASSVRTTDQPQHF	TGTGCCAGCAGCGTACGGACTACCGATCAGCCCCAGCATTTT	NA	NA	TRBV9	TRBJ1-5
CASSLPRRDGNIQYF	TGTGCCAGCAGCTTGCCGCGCCGAGACGGGAACATTCAGTACTTC	NA	once	TRBV5-4	TRBJ2-4
CASSLGTGEAGYTF	TGTGCCAGCAGTTTAGGGACAGGGGAAGCTGGCTACACCTTC	TRBD1	NA	TRBV6-5	TRBJ1-2
CSVDKNLKTGNGYTF	TGCAGCGTTGACAAAAACCTTAAAACGGGGAATGGCTACACCTTC	NA	NA	TRBV29-1	TRBJ1-2
CASTPGGQGSEKLFF	TGTGCCAGTACCCCGGGTGGACAGGGATCTGAAAAACTGTTTTTT	TRBD1	NA	TRBV19	TRBJ1-4
CASSENSETGLGNTEAFF	TGTGCCAGCAGTGAAAATTCCGAGACAGGGCTGGGGAACACTGAAGCTTTCTTT	TRBD1	once	TRBV2	TRBJ1-1
CASSENLGLAGVRSYEQYF	TGTGCCAGCAGTGAAAACCTGGGACTAGCGGGGGTAAGGTCCTACGAGCAGTACTTC	TRBD2	NA	TRBV6-1	TRBJ2-7
CASRIQGINQPQHF	TGTGCCAGCAGGATACAGGGAATTAATCAGCCCCAGCATTTT	NA	NA	TRBV6-6	TRBJ1-5
CASSPGLGANVLTF	TGCGCCAGCAGCCCAGGGCTTGGAGCCAACGTCCTGACTTTC	NA	few	TRBV4-1	TRBJ2-6
CASSLVGTGANYGYTF	TGTGCCAGCAGCTTAGTTGGGACAGGGGCTAACTATGGCTACACCTTC	TRBD1	NA	TRBV11-3	TRBJ1-2
CASSYSKAQGANEQYF	TGTGCCAGCAGTTACTCGAAGGCACAGGGGGCGAACGAGCAGTACTTC	TRBD1	NA	TRBV6-5	TRBJ2-7
CASSTGQGSYEQYF	TGCGCCAGCAGCACGGGACAGGGGTCCTACGAGCAGTACTTC	TRBD1	NA	TRBV5-1	TRBJ2-7
CASRRGDSYEQYF	TGCGCCAGCCGGCGGGGCGACTCCTACGAGCAGTACTTC	NA	NA	TRBV5-1	TRBJ2-7
CARRPTGDYGYTF	TGTGCCAGGAGGCCGACAGGGGACTATGGCTACACCTTC	TRBD1	NA	TRBV2	TRBJ1-2
CASSRGQDKPNTEAFF	TGTGCCAGCAGCCGAGGACAAGATAAACCGAACACTGAAGCTTTCTTT	NA	NA	TRBV5-4	TRBJ1-1
CASSPFPVSSGVTDTQYF	TGTGCCAGCTCACCATTCCCCGTTTCCAGCGGGGTAACAGATACGCAGTATTTT	TRBD2	NA	TRBV18	TRBJ2-3
CASRRRGTGDGWNTEAFF	TGCGCCAGCAGGCGTAGAGGGACAGGGGATGGTTGGAACACTGAAGCTTTCTTT	TRBD1	NA	TRBV5-1	TRBJ1-1
CASSRGLADTQYF	TGTGCCAGCAGCAGGGGACTAGCAGATACGCAGTATTTT	TRBD2	NA	TRBV7-2	TRBJ2-3
CASSFELAGWKGEQFF	TGTGCCAGCAGTTTTGAACTAGCGGGGTGGAAGGGGGAGCAGTTCTTC	TRBD2	NA	TRBV7-9	TRBJ2-1
CASSPLRGGSGATNEKLFF	TGTGCCAGCAGCCCTTTACGCGGGGGTAGTGGGGCAACTAATGAAAAACTGTTTTTT	NA	NA	TRBV4-2	TRBJ1-4
CASCGSGAGPGETQYF	TGTGCCAGTTGTGGGTCGGGAGCGGGGCCGGGAGAGACCCAGTACTTC	TRBD2	once	TRBV19	TRBJ2-5
CASSQEQGAGRIYGYTF	TGTGCCAGCAGCCAAGAACAGGGGGCAGGGAGGATCTATGGCTACACCTTC	TRBD1	NA	TRBV3-1/TRBV3-2	TRBJ1-2
CAWSVSGFTEAFF	TGTGCCTGGAGTGTCTCAGGGTTCACTGAAGCTTTCTTT	NA	NA	TRBV30	TRBJ1-1
CASSRDRANTEAFF	TGTGCCAGCTCACGGGACAGGGCGAACACTGAAGCTTTCTTT	TRBD1	NA	TRBV18	TRBJ1-1
CASSPRGGGPYEQYF	TGTGCCAGCAGCCCCAGGGGAGGGGGTCCCTACGAGCAGTACTTC	NA	NA	TRBV11-3	TRBJ2-7
CASSPDRGSNQPQHF	TGTGCCAGCAGCCCTGACAGGGGTAGCAATCAGCCCCAGCATTTT	TRBD1	NA	TRBV5-4	TRBJ1-5
CATGDRESNQPQHF	TGTGCCACCGGGGACAGGGAAAGCAATCAGCCCCAGCATTTT	TRBD1	once	TRBV10-3	TRBJ1-5
CASSQDGTSGGNEQFF	TGTGCCAGCAGCCAAGATGGGACTAGCGGGGGGAATGAGCAGTTCTTC	TRBD2	many	TRBV4-2	TRBJ2-1
CASTGGQPQHF	TGTGCCAGTACAGGGGGCCAGCCCCAGCATTTT	NA	NA	TRBV21-1	TRBJ1-5
CATSDLPGQGTDTQYF	TGTGCCACCAGTGATTTGCCCGGACAGGGCACAGATACGCAGTATTTT	TRBD1	NA	TRBV24-1	TRBJ2-3
CASSLSGGGNQPQHF	TGTGCCAGCAGCCTAAGTGGAGGGGGCAATCAGCCCCAGCATTTT	NA	NA	TRBV7-6	TRBJ1-5
CASSLPGEKLFF	TGTGCCAGCAGCTTACCAGGAGAAAAACTGTTTTTT	NA	NA	TRBV7-9	TRBJ1-4
CATSGGWEGSPLHF	TGTGCCACCAGTGGTGGATGGGAGGGGTCACCCCTCCACTTT	NA	NA	TRBV24-1	TRBJ1-6
CASSLVGTVSGNTIYF	TGTGCCAGCAGCTTAGTGGGGACAGTATCTGGAAACACCATATATTTT	TRBD1	NA	TRBV7-2	TRBJ1-3
CATSDSGAKNIQYF	TGTGCCACCAGTGACAGTGGAGCCAAAAACATTCAGTACTTC	NA	NA	TRBV24-1	TRBJ2-4
CASSLLQGGFEQYF	TGTGCCAGCAGCTTGTTACAGGGTGGCTTCGAGCAGTACTTC	NA	NA	TRBV5-6	TRBJ2-7
CASSLRTGENTEAFF	TGTGCCAGCTCATTAAGGACAGGGGAGAACACTGAAGCTTTCTTT	TRBD1	NA	TRBV18	TRBJ1-1
CASSLRQDYGYTF	TGTGCCAGCAGCCTCCGCCAGGACTATGGCTACACCTTC	NA	NA	TRBV28	TRBJ1-2